Below, one T cell receptor (beta chain) is given with its context. Its target is not known. Germline assignment: CDR1 ENHRY and CDR2 SYGVKD. The CDR3 extends over 13 amino acids. V gave up 7 bases and J gave up 5 bases; unmatched junction bases: 6. PCR involved 60 Vbeta and 13 Jbeta primers. Assay used: immunoSEQ multiplex PCR; TCRdb lists only in-frame clones, some missing. The table lists 90,000 to 130,000 clones, about four fifths of them singletons. Healthy people donating bone marrow made up the donors. The sample is drawn from a study of cytomegalovirus exposure and HLA in healthy donors. Across the whole study: A prior study identified 110 million or so unique TCR beta sequences from roughly 180 million T cells.

Findings of the study overall: Researchers catalogued approximately 170 TCR beta chains as cytomegalovirus-associated. Relative to equally common others, HLA-associated TCR beta chains showed greater clonal expansion in a later analysis.

The chain carries TRBV10-3 and TRBJ2-5; 8 bases agree with TRBD2. Sequencing input: PBMCs. The clonotype originates from a man aged 25-45 years in good health and CMV-seropositive. The CDR3, as DNA: TGTGCCATCAAAGGGGGACTAGACGAGACCCAGTACTTC. Protein sequence: CAIKGGLDETQYF.